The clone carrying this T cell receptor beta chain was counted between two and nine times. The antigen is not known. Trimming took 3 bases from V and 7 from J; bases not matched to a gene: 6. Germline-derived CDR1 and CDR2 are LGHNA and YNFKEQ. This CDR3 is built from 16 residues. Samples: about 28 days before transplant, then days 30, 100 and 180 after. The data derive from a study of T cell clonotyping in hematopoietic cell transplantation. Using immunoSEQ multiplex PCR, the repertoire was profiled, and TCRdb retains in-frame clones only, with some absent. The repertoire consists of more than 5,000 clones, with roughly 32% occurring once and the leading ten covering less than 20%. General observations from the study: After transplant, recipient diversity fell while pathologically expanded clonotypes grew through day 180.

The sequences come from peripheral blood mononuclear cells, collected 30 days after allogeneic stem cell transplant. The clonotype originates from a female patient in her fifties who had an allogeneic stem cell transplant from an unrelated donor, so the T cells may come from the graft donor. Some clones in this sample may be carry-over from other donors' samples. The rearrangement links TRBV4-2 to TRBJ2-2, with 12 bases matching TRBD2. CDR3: CASSHPSGRANGELFF. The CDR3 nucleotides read TGTGCCAGCAGCCATCCTAGCGGGAGGGCCAACGGGGAGCTGTTTTTT.